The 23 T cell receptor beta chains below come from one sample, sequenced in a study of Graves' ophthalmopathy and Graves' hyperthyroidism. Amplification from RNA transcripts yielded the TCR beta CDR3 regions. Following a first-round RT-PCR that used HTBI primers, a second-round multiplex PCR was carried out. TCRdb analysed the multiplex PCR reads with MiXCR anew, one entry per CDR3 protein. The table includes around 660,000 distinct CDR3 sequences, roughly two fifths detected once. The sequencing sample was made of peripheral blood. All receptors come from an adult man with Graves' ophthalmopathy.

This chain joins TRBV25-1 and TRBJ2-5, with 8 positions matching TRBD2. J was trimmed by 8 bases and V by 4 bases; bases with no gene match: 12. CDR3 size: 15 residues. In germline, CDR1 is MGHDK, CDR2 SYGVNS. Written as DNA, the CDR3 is TGTGCCAGCAGTGCTGGAGAGCGGGAGCCTGGTACCCAGTACTTC. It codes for CASSAGEREPGTQYF. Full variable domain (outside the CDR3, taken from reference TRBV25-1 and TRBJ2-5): EADIYQTPRYLVIGTGKKITLECSQTMGHDKMYWYQQDPGMELHLIHYSYGVNSTEKGDLSSESTVSRIRTEHFPLTLESARPSHTSQYLCASSAGEREPGTQYFGPGTRLLVL.

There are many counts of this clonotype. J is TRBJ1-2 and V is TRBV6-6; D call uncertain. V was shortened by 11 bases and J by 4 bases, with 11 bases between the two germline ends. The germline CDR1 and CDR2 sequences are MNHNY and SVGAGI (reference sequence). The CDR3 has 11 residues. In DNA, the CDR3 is TGTGCCGTCCAATCCCTCTATGGCTACACCTTC. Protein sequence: CAVQSLYGYTF.

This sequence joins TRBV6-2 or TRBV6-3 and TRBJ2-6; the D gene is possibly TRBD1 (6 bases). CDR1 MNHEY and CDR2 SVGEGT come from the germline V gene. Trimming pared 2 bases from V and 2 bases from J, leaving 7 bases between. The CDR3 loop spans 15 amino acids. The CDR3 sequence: CASSYEGAGANVLTF. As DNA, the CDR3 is TGTGCCAGCAGTTACGAGGGGGCTGGGGCCAACGTCCTGACTTTC.

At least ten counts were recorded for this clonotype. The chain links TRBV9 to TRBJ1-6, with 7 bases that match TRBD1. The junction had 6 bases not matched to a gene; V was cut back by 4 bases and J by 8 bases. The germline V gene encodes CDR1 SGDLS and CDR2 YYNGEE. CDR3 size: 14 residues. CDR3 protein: CASSQRTGDSPLHF. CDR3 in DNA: TGTGCCAGCAGCCAGCGGACAGGTGATTCACCCCTCCACTTT.

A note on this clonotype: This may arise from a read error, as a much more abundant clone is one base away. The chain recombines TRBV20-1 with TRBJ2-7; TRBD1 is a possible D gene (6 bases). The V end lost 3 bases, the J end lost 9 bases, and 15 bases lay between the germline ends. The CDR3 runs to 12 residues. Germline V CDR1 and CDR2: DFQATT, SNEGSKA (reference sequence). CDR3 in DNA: TGCAGTGCTAGCGGGACATGGGTTTGGCAGTACTTC. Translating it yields CSASGTWVWQYF.

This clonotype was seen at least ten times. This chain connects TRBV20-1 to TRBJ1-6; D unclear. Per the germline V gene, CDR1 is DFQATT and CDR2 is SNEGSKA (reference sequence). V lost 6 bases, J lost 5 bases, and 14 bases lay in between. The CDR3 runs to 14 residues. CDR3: CSAVLGRNNSPLHF. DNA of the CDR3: TGCAGTGCCGTTTTGGGGAGAAATAATTCACCCCTCCACTTT.

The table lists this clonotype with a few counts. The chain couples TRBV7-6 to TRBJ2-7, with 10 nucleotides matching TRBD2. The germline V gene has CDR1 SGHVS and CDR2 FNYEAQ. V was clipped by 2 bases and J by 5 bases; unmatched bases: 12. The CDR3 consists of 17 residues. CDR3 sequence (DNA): TGTGCCAGCAGCTTAAGGTCCGCTAGCGGGAGTATCCACGAGCAGTACTTC. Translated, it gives CASSLRSASGSIHEQYF.

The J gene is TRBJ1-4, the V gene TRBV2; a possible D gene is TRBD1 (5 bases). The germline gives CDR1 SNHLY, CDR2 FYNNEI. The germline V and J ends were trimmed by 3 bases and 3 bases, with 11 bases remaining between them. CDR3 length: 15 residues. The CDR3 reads CASSDQAGANEKLFF. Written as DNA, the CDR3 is TGTGCCAGCAGTGATCAAGCGGGGGCTAATGAAAAACTGTTTTTT.

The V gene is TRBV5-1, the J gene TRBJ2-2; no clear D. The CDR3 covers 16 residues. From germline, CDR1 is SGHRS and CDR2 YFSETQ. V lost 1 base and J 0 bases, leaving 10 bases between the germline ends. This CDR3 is CASSLWAVANTGELFF. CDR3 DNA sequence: TGCGCCAGCAGCTTGTGGGCGGTGGCGAACACCGGGGAGCTGTTTTTT.

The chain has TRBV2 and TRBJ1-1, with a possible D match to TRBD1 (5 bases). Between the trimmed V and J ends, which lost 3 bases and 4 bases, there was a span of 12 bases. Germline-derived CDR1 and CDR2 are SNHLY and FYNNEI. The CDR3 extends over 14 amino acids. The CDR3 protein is CASSDLGRRTEAFF. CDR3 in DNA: TGTGCCAGCAGTGACTTGGGGCGACGCACTGAAGCTTTCTTT.

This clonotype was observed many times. CDR3 nucleotide sequence: TGTGCCAGTAGTACGAGCGGCTACGAGCAGTACTTC. It translates to CASSTSGYEQYF. V usage is TRBV19 and J usage is TRBJ2-7; D perhaps matches TRBD2 (5 bases). Germline V CDR1 and CDR2: LNHDA, SQIVND (reference sequence). The CDR3 is 12 residues long. Trimming removed 4 bases at V and 3 bases at J, with 7 bases between.

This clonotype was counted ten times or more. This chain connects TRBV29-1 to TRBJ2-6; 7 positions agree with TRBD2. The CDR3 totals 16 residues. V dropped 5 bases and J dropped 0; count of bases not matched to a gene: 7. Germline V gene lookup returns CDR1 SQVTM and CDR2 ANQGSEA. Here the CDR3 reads CSVSGGGLSGANVLTF. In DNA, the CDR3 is TGCAGCGTTTCTGGGGGGGGTCTCTCTGGGGCCAACGTCCTGACTTTC.

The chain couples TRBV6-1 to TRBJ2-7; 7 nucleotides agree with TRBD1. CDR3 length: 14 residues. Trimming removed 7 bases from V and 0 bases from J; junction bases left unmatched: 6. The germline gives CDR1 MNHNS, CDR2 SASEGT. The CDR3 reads CASTTGTVSYEQYF. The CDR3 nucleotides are TGTGCCAGCACTACCGGGACAGTCTCCTACGAGCAGTACTTC.

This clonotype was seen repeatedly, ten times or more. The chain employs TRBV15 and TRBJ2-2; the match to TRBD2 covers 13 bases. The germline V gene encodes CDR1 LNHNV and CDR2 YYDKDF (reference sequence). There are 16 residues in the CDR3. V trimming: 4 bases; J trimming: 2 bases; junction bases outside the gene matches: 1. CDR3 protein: CATSKGLAGNTGELFF. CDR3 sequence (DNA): TGTGCCACCAGCAAGGGACTAGCGGGAAACACCGGGGAGCTGTTTTTT.

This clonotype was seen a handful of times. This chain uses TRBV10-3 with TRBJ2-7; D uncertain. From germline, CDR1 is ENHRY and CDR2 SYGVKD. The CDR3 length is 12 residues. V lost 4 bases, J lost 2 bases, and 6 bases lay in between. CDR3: CAISGTPYEQYF. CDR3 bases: TGTGCCATCAGTGGAACACCCTACGAGCAGTACTTC.

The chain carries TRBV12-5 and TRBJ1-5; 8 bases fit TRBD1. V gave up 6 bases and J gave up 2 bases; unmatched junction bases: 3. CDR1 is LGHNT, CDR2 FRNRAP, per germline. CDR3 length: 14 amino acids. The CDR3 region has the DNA TGTGCTAGTGGCCCGACAGGGGGCAATCAGCCCCAGCATTTT. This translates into CASGPTGGNQPQHF. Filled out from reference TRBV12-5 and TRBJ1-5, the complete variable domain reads DARVTQTPRHKVTEMGQEVTMRCQPILGHNTVFWYRQTMMQGLELLAYFRNRAPLDDSGMPKDRFSAEMPDATLATLKIQPSEPRDSAVYFCASGPTGGNQPQHFGDGTRLSIL.

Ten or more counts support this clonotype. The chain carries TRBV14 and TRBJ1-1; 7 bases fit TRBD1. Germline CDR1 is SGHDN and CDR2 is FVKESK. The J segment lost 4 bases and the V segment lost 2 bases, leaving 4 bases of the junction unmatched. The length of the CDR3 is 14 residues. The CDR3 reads CASSQSAGGTEAFF. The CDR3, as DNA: TGTGCCAGCAGCCAAAGCGCAGGGGGCACTGAAGCTTTCTTT.

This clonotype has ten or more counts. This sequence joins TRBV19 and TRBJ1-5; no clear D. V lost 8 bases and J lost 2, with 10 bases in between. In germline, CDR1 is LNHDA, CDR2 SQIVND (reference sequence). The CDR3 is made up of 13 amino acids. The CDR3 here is CASSLERNQPQHF. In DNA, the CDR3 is TGTGCCAGTTCACTCGAACGCAATCAGCCCCAGCATTTT.

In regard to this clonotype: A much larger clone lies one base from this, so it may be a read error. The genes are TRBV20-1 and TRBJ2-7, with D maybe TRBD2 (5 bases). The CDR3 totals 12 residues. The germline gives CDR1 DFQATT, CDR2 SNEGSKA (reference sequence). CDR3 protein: CSTRDTSYEQYF. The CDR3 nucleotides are TGCAGTACTAGAGACACCTCCTACGAGCAGTACTTC.

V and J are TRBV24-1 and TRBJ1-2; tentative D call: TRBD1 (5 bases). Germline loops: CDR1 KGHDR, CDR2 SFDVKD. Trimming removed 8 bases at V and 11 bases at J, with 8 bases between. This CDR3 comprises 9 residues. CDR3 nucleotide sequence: TGTGCCACCAAGGGACCGTACACCTTC. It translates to CATKGPYTF.

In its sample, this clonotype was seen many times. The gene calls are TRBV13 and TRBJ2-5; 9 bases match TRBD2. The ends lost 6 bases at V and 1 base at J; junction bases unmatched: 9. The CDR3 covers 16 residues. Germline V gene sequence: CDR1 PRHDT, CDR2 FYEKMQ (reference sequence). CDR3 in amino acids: CASSGASGAVQETQYF. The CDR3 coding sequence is TGTGCCAGCAGTGGGGCTAGCGGGGCTGTCCAAGAGACCCAGTACTTC.

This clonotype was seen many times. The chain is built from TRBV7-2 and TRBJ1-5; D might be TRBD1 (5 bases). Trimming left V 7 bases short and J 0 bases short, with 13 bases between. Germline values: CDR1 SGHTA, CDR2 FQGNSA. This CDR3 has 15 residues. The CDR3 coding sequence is TGTGCCAGCACCCAGGGTTCCCTTAGCAATCAGCCCCAGCATTTT. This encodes CASTQGSLSNQPQHF.

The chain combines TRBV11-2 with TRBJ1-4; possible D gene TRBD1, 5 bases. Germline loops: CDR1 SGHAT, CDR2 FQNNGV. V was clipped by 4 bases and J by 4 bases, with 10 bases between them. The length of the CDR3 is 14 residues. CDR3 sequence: CASSSRQINEKLFF. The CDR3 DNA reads TGTGCCAGCAGCTCTAGACAGATTAATGAAAAACTGTTTTTT.